These 16 T cell receptor beta chains originate from one sample sequenced in a study of shared clonotypes between healthy human individuals. The repertoire was sequenced with immunoSEQ multiplex PCR; TCRdb's copy has only in-frame clones and lacks some. Among 1,400,000 or so clones listed, around 98.5% were seen once. The source material was naive CD4+ T cells sorted from blood. The subset: CD45RA+ positively selected. All receptors come from a man aged 25 to 40 in good health.

V is TRBV19 and J is TRBJ1-1, with D hard to call. Germline V gene sequence: CDR1 LNHDA, CDR2 SQIVND (reference sequence). The CDR3 is made up of 13 amino acids. Trimming pared 6 bases from V and 0 bases from J, leaving 8 bases between. As DNA, the CDR3 is TGTGCCAGTAGGGTTCAGATGAACACTGAAGCTTTCTTT. Translation gives CASRVQMNTEAFF.

The rearrangement uses TRBV9 and TRBJ1-1; unclear D gene. From germline, CDR1 is SGDLS and CDR2 YYNGEE. The length of the CDR3 is 15 residues. The ends were cut back, 1 base at V and 11 bases at J, with 21 bases in the middle. CDR3 protein: CASSVYGGETGDAFF. CDR3 in DNA: TGTGCCAGCAGCGTATATGGCGGGGAAACTGGGGATGCTTTCTTT.

The rearrangement joins TRBV4-3 to TRBJ2-3; weak D call: TRBD2 (6 bases). The CDR3 extends over 17 amino acids. Trimming removed 0 bases at V and 0 bases at J, with 13 bases between. The germline V gene has CDR1 LGHNA and CDR2 YSLEER. CDR3 loop: CASSQDYFGTSTDTQYF. CDR3 in DNA: TGCGCCAGCAGCCAAGATTATTTCGGGACTAGCACAGATACGCAGTATTTT.

The rearrangement uses TRBV28 and TRBJ2-5; D ambiguous. CDR1 and CDR2 from the germline V gene are MDHEN and SYDVKM. This CDR3 is built from 18 residues. V gave up 1 base and J gave up 5 bases, with 23 bases separating them. The CDR3 coding sequence is TGTGCCAGCAGTTTATATCCGTTCAATCAACCGACCAGGGAGACCCAGTACTTC. Protein product: CASSLYPFNQPTRETQYF.

V gene TRBV6-5 combines with J gene TRBJ1-2; D is unclear. This CDR3 has 11 residues. The germline V and J ends were trimmed by 5 bases and 7 bases, with 8 bases remaining between them. CDR1 and CDR2 (germline): MNHEY, SVGAGI. The CDR3 protein is CASSELAGYTF. The CDR3 DNA reads as TGTGCCAGCAGTGAGTTAGCTGGCTACACCTTC.

The J gene is TRBJ2-7, the V gene TRBV28; D is unclear. The V end lost 5 bases, the J end lost 1 base, and 15 bases lay between the germline ends. The CDR3 consists of 15 residues. Germline CDR1 MDHEN, CDR2 SYDVKM. DNA for the CDR3: TGTGCCAGCAGTCCTAATCCACCCTTTTCCTACGAGCAGTACTTC. This sequence encodes CASSPNPPFSYEQYF.

The chain uses TRBV9 and TRBJ2-1; 10 nucleotides line up with TRBD1. Per germline, CDR1 SGDLS and CDR2 YYNGEE. The CDR3 has 17 amino acids. The V gene end was trimmed by 3 bases and the J gene end by 6 bases; junction bases not matched to a gene: 12. The CDR3 region is CASSDSTRQGAVNEQFF. CDR3 bases: TGTGCCAGCAGCGATTCCACGAGACAGGGGGCGGTCAATGAGCAGTTCTTC.

This clone was recorded once. The chain combines TRBV15 with TRBJ2-7; D not resolved. With 0 bases removed from V and 3 bases from J, the gap between germline ends came to 9 bases. This CDR3 region has 14 residues. From germline, CDR1 is LNHNV and CDR2 YYDKDF (reference sequence). CDR3: CATSREPDGYEQYF. CDR3 sequence (DNA): TGTGCCACCAGCAGAGAACCGGACGGCTACGAGCAGTACTTC.

The gene calls are TRBV5-1 and TRBJ1-3, with no clear D. Trimming cost V 1 base and J 7 bases, with 9 bases left between them. This CDR3 is 13 amino acids long. Germline CDR1 is SGHRS and CDR2 is YFSETQ. The chain's CDR3 is CASSLFSRNTIYF. The CDR3 DNA is TGCGCCAGCAGCTTGTTCTCCCGGAACACCATATATTTT.

The V gene is TRBV10-2, the J gene TRBJ1-1; D perhaps matches TRBD1 (5 bases). The CDR3 contains 15 residues. CDR1 and CDR2 from the germline V gene are WSHSY and SAAADI. V was cut by 5 bases and J by 5 bases, with 18 bases left in between. The CDR3 sequence: CASSPRTPSGTEAFF. DNA of the CDR3: TGCGCCAGCAGTCCTCGGACACCGTCGGGTACTGAAGCTTTCTTT.

Turning to this clone: Different DNA sequences within this sample yield the same CDR3. The CDR3 DNA sequence: TGTGCCAGCTCAGGACAGGAAGAGACCCAGTACTTC. This sequence encodes CASSGQEETQYF. The chain links TRBV18 to TRBJ2-5; 7 positions match TRBD1. The CDR3 spans 12 residues. With 5 bases clipped from V and 3 bases from J, the junction kept 0 bases outside the gene matches. The germline gives CDR1 KGHSH, CDR2 LQKENI.

The rearrangement uses TRBV2 and TRBJ2-7; D might be TRBD1 (6 bases). CDR3 length: 14 residues. CDR1 and CDR2 (germline): SNHLY, FYNNEI. The germline V and J ends were trimmed by 8 bases and 2 bases, with 16 bases remaining between them. The CDR3 nucleotides read TGTGCCAGCTTACTCCGGGACAAGGCCTACGAGCAGTACTTC. This sequence encodes CASLLRDKAYEQYF.

The CDR3 DNA follows: TGTGCCAGCAGGCGAAGACTAGCCAACTTCTACAATGAGCAGTTCTTC. Encoded protein: CASRRRLANFYNEQFF. The chain couples TRBV6-6 to TRBJ2-1, with 7 positions matching TRBD2. Germline lookup yields CDR1 MNHNY and CDR2 SVGAGI (reference sequence). The length of the CDR3 is 16 residues. V trimming: 6 bases; J trimming: 3 bases; junction bases outside the gene matches: 11.

The chain links TRBV5-4 to TRBJ1-2; D call uncertain. The germline V gene has CDR1 SGHNT and CDR2 YYREEE (reference sequence). CDR3 size: 12 residues. V dropped 0 bases and J dropped 6 bases, with 6 bases sitting between them. CDR3 in DNA: TGTGCCAGCAGCTTGGGGATGGATGGCTACACCTTC. Its protein is CASSLGMDGYTF.

The chain recombines TRBV15 with TRBJ1-1, with 7 bases lining up with TRBD1. V shed 4 bases, J shed 1 base, and the junction held 6 bases outside the gene matches. The CDR3 extends over 15 amino acids. Germline V gene lookup returns CDR1 LNHNV and CDR2 YYDKDF (reference sequence). In DNA form, the CDR3 reads TGTGCCACCAGCACACCGGGACAGAGGAACACTGAAGCTTTCTTT. It codes for CATSTPGQRNTEAFF.

This chain joins TRBV19 and TRBJ1-1; 8 nucleotides agree with TRBD1. V was clipped by 5 bases and J by 0 bases; unmatched bases: 8. This CDR3 has 16 amino acids. In germline, CDR1 is LNHDA, CDR2 SQIVND (reference sequence). CDR3 sequence reads: CASSSWTGRLNTEAFF. Written as DNA, the CDR3 is TGTGCCAGTAGTTCCTGGACAGGGCGTTTGAACACTGAAGCTTTCTTT.